This paragraph reports one TCR beta chain. The antigen is unknown. This sample is drawn from a study of Tregs in tolerant kidney transplant recipients. Unstimulated regulatory T cells (CD4+CD25+CD127-), CD4+CD25- non-regulatory cells, CD4 and CD8 cells were FACS-sorted from thawed PBMCs. Study-wide results and limits: Validation in larger populations is needed because few patients were studied. Biological reproducibility was not directly addressed, but technical replication error appeared minimal.

Method: immunoSEQ multiplex PCR; TCRdb's copy keeps in-frame clones and lacks some. This table holds about 240,000 clones, roughly 84% found once. The V gene's germline CDR1 is LNHNV and CDR2 YYDKDF (reference sequence). After removal of 3 bases from V and 0 bases from J, the junction contained 2 bases not matched to a gene. The CDR3 has 16 residues. The J gene is TRBJ1-3, the V gene TRBV15; 10 positions match TRBD1. Sequenced material: CD4+ T cells from blood. The sequence was collected from a human donor in good health. CDR3 region: CATSSGQGDSGNTIYF. The DNA of the CDR3 is TGTGCCACCAGCAGCGGACAGGGGGACTCTGGAAACACCATATATTTT. The whole variable domain, filled in from reference TRBV15 and TRBJ1-3, reads DAMVIQNPRYQVTQFGKPVTLSCSQTLNHNVMYWYQQKSSQAPKLLFHYYDKDFNNEADTPDNFQSRRPNTSFCFLDIRSPGLGDTAMYLCATSSGQGDSGNTIYFGEGSWLTVV.